This T cell receptor beta chain comes out of a study of blood T cell repertoires in COVID-19. Germline CDR1 and CDR2: SGHTA and FQGNSA. Unmatched junction bases numbered 10, after V lost 9 bases and J lost 0 bases. The CDR3 has 15 amino acids. Repertoires were generated with immunoSEQ multiplex PCR, while TCRdb's copy carries only in-frame clones and drops some. This table has approximately 62,000 clones, about four fifths appearing once. The chain joins TRBV7-2 to TRBJ2-7; 8 bases are shared with TRBD1. Sequencing was done on a sample of peripheral blood. This receptor was identified in a woman aged 50 to 60 with active or convalescent COVID-19. In DNA, the CDR3 is TGTGCCAGTTTCCCTACGGACAGGGTCTCCTACGAGCAGTACTTC. It yields the protein CASFPTDRVSYEQYF.